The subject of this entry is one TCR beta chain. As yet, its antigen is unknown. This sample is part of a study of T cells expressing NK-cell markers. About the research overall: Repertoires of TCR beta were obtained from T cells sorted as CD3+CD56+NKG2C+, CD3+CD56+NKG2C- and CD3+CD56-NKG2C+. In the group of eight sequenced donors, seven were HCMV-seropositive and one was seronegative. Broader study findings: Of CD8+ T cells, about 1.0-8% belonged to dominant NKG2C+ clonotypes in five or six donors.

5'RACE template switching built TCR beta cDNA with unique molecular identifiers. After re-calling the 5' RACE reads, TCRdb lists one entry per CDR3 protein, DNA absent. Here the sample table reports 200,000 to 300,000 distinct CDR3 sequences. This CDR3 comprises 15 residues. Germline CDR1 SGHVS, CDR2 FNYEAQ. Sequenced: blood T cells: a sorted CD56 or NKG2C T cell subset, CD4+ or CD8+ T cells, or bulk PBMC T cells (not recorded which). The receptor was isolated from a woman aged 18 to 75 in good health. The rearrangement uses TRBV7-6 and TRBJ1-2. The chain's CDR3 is CASSPSNSYIYGYTF.